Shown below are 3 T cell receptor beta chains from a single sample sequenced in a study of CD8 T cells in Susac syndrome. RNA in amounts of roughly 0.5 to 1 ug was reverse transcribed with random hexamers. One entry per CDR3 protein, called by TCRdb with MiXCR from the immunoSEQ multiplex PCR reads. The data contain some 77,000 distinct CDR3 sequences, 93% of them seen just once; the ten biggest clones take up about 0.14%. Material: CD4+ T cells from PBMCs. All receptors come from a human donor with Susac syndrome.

Here the CDR3 DNA reads TGTGCCAGCAGCTTAGCGGGGACAGCGGCTAGCACAGATACGCAGTATTTT. This gives the protein CASSLAGTAASTDTQYF. V and J are TRBV7-2 and TRBJ2-3, with 7 nucleotides matching TRBD1. The V gene end was trimmed by 0 bases and the J gene end by 0 bases; junction bases not matched to a gene: 6. Germline lookup yields CDR1 SGHTA and CDR2 FQGNSA. This CDR3 is 17 amino acids long.

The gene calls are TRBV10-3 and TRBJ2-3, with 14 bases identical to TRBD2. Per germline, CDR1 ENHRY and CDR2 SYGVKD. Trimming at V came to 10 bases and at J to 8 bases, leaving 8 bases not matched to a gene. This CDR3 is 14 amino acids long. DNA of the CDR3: TGTGCCAGCAAGACTAGCGGGGGGGCCGGTACGCAGTATTTT. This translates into CASKTSGGAGTQYF.

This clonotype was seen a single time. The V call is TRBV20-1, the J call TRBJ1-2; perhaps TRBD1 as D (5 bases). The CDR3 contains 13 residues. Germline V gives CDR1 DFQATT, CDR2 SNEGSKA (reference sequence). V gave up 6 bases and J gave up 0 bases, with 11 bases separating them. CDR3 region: CSAWGLSNYGYTF. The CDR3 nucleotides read TGCAGTGCATGGGGACTGTCTAACTATGGCTACACCTTC.